The 21 T cell receptor beta chains given below trace back to one sample, sequenced in a study of CD8+CD57+ T cells in acquired aplastic anemia. The authors sequenced patients whose flow cytometry had shown CD8+CD57+ cell expansion. CDR3 and TCR beta VDJ profiling relied on a genomic DNA template. Each CDR3 protein is one row after TCRdb ran MiXCR on the reads. This table holds around 130,000 distinct CDR3 sequences, under 60% found once. Sequenced material: sorted CD4+, CD8+, or CD8+CD57+ T cells (not recorded which) from PBMCs. These receptors originate from a human donor with aplastic anemia.

The sample holds a few counts of this clonotype. The J gene is TRBJ1-6, the V gene TRBV15; TRBD1 is a possible D gene (6 bases). Germline V CDR1 and CDR2: LNHNV, YYDKDF (reference sequence). This CDR3 has 16 residues. Between the trimmed V and J ends, which lost 3 bases and 10 bases, there was a span of 19 bases. CDR3: CATSRGSGGGHSPLHF. CDR3 sequence (DNA): TGTGCCACCAGCAGGGGTTCTGGAGGGGGGCACTCACCCCTCCACTTT.

This chain links TRBV10-1 with TRBJ1-1, with D perhaps TRBD1 (5 bases). CDR1 and CDR2 from the germline V gene are WNHNN and SYGVQD (reference sequence). The ends were cut back, 6 bases at V and 2 bases at J, with 10 bases in the middle. The CDR3 runs to 13 residues. CDR3: CASSQQVNTEAFF. The CDR3 DNA reads as TGCGCCAGCAGCCAACAGGTCAACACTGAAGCTTTCTTT.

The chain is built from TRBV29-1 and TRBJ2-3, with 7 bases lining up with TRBD2. This CDR3 comprises 11 residues. Germline CDR1 and CDR2: SQVTM and ANQGSEA. J gave up 6 bases and V 8 bases, and 5 bases lay outside the gene matches. CDR3 DNA sequence: TGCAGCTCCTCCGGGAGGGATACGCAGTATTTT. Its protein is CSSSGRDTQYF.

V gene TRBV5-1 combines with J gene TRBJ2-2; D possibly corresponds to TRBD2 (5 bases). Germline V CDR1 and CDR2: SGHRS, YFSETQ. The CDR3 sequence is 14 residues long. V was cut by 4 bases and J by 7 bases, with 14 bases left in between. The CDR3 loop reads CASSPSGTNGELFF. CDR3 nucleotide sequence: TGCGCCAGCAGCCCCTCGGGAACCAACGGGGAGCTGTTTTTT.

The chain uses TRBV5-1 and TRBJ2-1; TRBD1 aligns across 7 bases. From germline, CDR1 is SGHRS and CDR2 YFSETQ. V shed 3 bases, J shed 6 bases, and the junction held 3 bases outside the gene matches. The CDR3 spans 13 residues. The DNA for the CDR3 is TGCGCCAGCAGCTCTCGACAGGGCAATGAGCAGTTCTTC. The encoded protein is CASSSRQGNEQFF.

The chain is built from TRBV9 and TRBJ2-2; perhaps TRBD1 as D (6 bases). Trimming shortened V by 4 bases and J by 10 bases, and 17 bases separated the two germline ends. This CDR3 is built from 14 residues. CDR1 SGDLS and CDR2 YYNGEE come from the germline V gene. The chain's CDR3 is CASSITGTSTELFF. The CDR3 nucleotides read TGTGCCAGCAGCATTACGGGGACAAGCACGGAGCTGTTTTTT.

This clonotype has more than one count but fewer than ten. The rearrangement uses TRBV27 and TRBJ2-5; TRBD2 aligns across 9 bases. The CDR3 length is 15 residues. The germline CDR1 and CDR2 sequences are MNHEY and SMNVEV (reference sequence). With 0 bases clipped from V and 5 bases from J, the junction kept 4 bases outside the gene matches. Here the CDR3 reads CASSLSSSGRETQYF. The CDR3, as DNA: TGTGCCAGCAGTTTATCTTCCAGCGGGAGGGAGACCCAGTACTTC.

The V and J genes are TRBV10-1 and TRBJ2-2; D gene uncertain. Trimming stripped 4 bases from V and 5 bases from J, with 8 bases between. This CDR3 comprises 13 residues. Germline V gives CDR1 WNHNN, CDR2 SYGVQD (reference sequence). The CDR3: CASSVMRTGELFF. The DNA for the CDR3 is TGCGCCAGCAGTGTAATGCGGACCGGGGAGCTGTTTTTT.

The rearrangement joins TRBV20-1 to TRBJ2-1; tentative D call: TRBD1 (6 bases). Germline V lookup: CDR1 DFQATT, CDR2 SNEGSKA (reference sequence). This CDR3 has 15 amino acids. Trimming stripped 5 bases from V and 4 bases from J, with 18 bases between. In DNA, the CDR3 is TGCAGTGCTGAAACCAGGGGAAGGGTATACAATGAGCAGTTCTTC. Translation gives CSAETRGRVYNEQFF.

This clonotype occurred many times. This chain uses TRBV7-6 with TRBJ2-1; 9 bases line up with TRBD1. Germline V gives CDR1 SGHVS, CDR2 FNYEAQ. Trimming removed 4 bases from V and 8 bases from J; junction bases left unmatched: 12. The CDR3 is 16 residues long. CDR3 coding DNA: TGTGCCAGCAGCTCCAGACAGGGGGTCGACGGTTATGAGCAGTTCTTC. Its protein is CASSSRQGVDGYEQFF.

The genes are TRBV10-3 and TRBJ2-1; 7 positions match TRBD1. This CDR3 spans 13 amino acids. CDR1 and CDR2 from the germline V gene are ENHRY and SYGVKD. V was pared by 11 bases and J by 4 bases, with 8 bases of the junction left unmatched. CDR3 sequence: CASSGTDYNEQFF. CDR3 nucleotide sequence: TGTGCCTCTTCCGGGACAGATTACAATGAGCAGTTCTTC.

This clonotype has only one observation. The chain employs TRBV19 and TRBJ1-2; perhaps TRBD1 as D (5 bases). Trimming took 3 bases from V and 7 from J, leaving 15 bases between them. There are 14 residues in the CDR3. The germline CDR1 and CDR2 sequences are LNHDA and SQIVND (reference sequence). The CDR3 reads CASSISQSGLGYTF. The CDR3 DNA sequence: TGTGCCAGTAGTATTTCACAATCGGGGCTTGGCTACACCTTC.

This clonotype has only a few counts. The rearrangement joins TRBV7-9 to TRBJ2-7, with no clear D. V was cut by 1 base and J by 1 base, with 5 bases left in between. This CDR3 spans 13 amino acids. CDR1 and CDR2 from the germline V gene are SEHNR and FQNEAQ (reference sequence). The CDR3 is CASSLVWSYEQYF. The CDR3, as DNA: TGTGCCAGCAGCTTAGTCTGGTCCTACGAGCAGTACTTC.

This clonotype was found many times. The V and J genes are TRBV9 and TRBJ2-7; 10 bases match TRBD2. The germline gives CDR1 SGDLS, CDR2 YYNGEE. J lost 3 bases, V lost 3 bases, and 6 bases had no gene match. The CDR3 runs to 15 residues. The DNA for the CDR3 is TGTGCCAGCAGCGCACGGACTAGCGGAGTCTACGAGCAGTACTTC. Protein sequence: CASSARTSGVYEQYF.

The chain recombines TRBV19 with TRBJ2-3; D is unresolved. The CDR3 spans 15 residues. The germline V and J ends were trimmed by 4 bases and 5 bases, with 16 bases remaining between them. Germline V gene sequence: CDR1 LNHDA, CDR2 SQIVND (reference sequence). CDR3 sequence (DNA): TGTGCCAGTAGTAAGATTGGTGGGCGCGGAGATACGCAGTATTTT. It specifies CASSKIGGRGDTQYF. The full variable domain, rest sourced from reference TRBV19 and TRBJ2-3, is DGGITQSPKYLFRKEGQNVTLSCEQNLNHDAMYWYRQDPGQGLRLIYYSQIVNDFQKGDIAEGYSVSREKKESFPLTVTSAQKNPTAFYLCASSKIGGRGDTQYFGPGTRLTVL.

This clonotype was detected ten times or more. The gene calls are TRBV24-1 and TRBJ2-2; either TRBD1 or TRBD2 may supply D (6 bases each). This CDR3 has 17 amino acids. V lost 0 bases, J lost 1 base, and 11 bases lay in between. The V gene's germline CDR1 is KGHDR and CDR2 SFDVKD. This CDR3 is CATSDLRRDKNTGELFF. CDR3 bases: TGTGCCACCAGTGATTTGAGGCGGGACAAGAACACCGGGGAGCTGTTTTTT.

This clonotype appeared many times. CDR3: CASSESIYGYTF. DNA for the CDR3: TGTGCCAGCAGCGAGAGCATCTATGGCTACACCTTC. This chain uses TRBV9 with TRBJ1-2; D unresolved. Trimming removed 3 bases from V and 4 bases from J, with 7 bases in between. Germline assignment: CDR1 SGDLS and CDR2 YYNGEE. This CDR3 is built from 12 residues.

This chain links TRBV7-2 with TRBJ1-2; 9 bases map to TRBD1. The ends lost 4 bases at V and 2 bases at J; junction bases unmatched: 5. In germline, CDR1 is SGHTA, CDR2 FQGNSA. The CDR3 spans 15 residues. In DNA, the CDR3 is TGTGCCAGCAGCTCCTACAGGGGGCGAAACTATGGCTACACCTTC. It codes for CASSSYRGRNYGYTF.

The J gene is TRBJ2-1, the V gene TRBV20-1; D gene unclear. Germline values: CDR1 DFQATT, CDR2 SNEGSKA (reference sequence). This CDR3 is built from 10 residues. V was shortened by 6 bases and J by 5 bases, with 5 bases between the two germline ends. CDR3 sequence reads: CSAPHNEQFF. The DNA for the CDR3 is TGCAGTGCGCCACACAATGAGCAGTTCTTC.

The chain has TRBV10-3 and TRBJ2-2; maybe TRBD2 (6 bases). The germline V and J ends were trimmed by 11 bases and 7 bases, with 26 bases remaining between them. Germline V lookup: CDR1 ENHRY, CDR2 SYGVKD. CDR3 length equals 16 residues. The CDR3 bases are TGTGCCTCTCACCCATATAGCGGTGCCGGAATCGGGGAGCTGTTTTTT. Its translation is CASHPYSGAGIGELFF.

The gene calls are TRBV10-3 and TRBJ2-6; the match to TRBD1 covers 7 bases. J was trimmed by 4 bases and V by 2 bases; bases with no gene match: 5. This CDR3 has 16 amino acids. Germline V gives CDR1 ENHRY, CDR2 SYGVKD. CDR3 loop: CAISEAGGRGANVLTF. DNA of the CDR3: TGTGCCATCAGTGAGGCAGGGGGTAGAGGGGCCAACGTCCTGACTTTC.